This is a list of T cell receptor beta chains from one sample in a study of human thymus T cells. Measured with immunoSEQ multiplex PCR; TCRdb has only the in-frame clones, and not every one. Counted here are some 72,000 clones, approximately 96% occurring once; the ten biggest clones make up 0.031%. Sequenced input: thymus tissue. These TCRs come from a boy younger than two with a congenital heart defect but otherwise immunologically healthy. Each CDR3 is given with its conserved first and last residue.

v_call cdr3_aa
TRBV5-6 CASSPGLAGGPPNTQYF
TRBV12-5 CASGSGIFEETQYF
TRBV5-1 CASGSEISYNEQFF
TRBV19 CASSIDPLDRSVRYNSPLHF
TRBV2 CASSTVTVYTF
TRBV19 CASSTKPPASKTMITGELFF
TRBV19 CASSWGSQVQETQYF
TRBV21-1 CASSKAQGDYYQPQHF
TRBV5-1 CASRSSEPEQYF
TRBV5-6 CASSLGRGDWSNTGELFF
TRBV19 CASRSGSYFWEHTEAFF
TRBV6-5 CASSPRGPYEQFF
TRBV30 CAWSVPRDSLPNYGYTF
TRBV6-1 CASTGQGLYGYTF
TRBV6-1 CASSDQGYDTEAFF
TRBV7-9 CASTSWVNTEAFF
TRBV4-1 CASSQKLGETGGDFEQFF
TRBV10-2 CASSERGPNYEQYF
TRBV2 CATGRYSGYTF
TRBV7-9 CASSLVTPGHFYEQYF
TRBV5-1 CASSLRGTGHNEQFF
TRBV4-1 CASSQETRFSPLHF
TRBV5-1 CASSGSGGNNNEQFF
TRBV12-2 CASRPFPLEQRMQYGYTF
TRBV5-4 CASSQSTQFNYGYTF
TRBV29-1 CSARGQGINEKLFF
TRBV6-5 CASSYPGTGDYTF
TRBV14 CASSQDEGLDYGYTF
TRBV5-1 CASSRSECRTPNTGELFF
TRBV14 CASSTRVPETQYF
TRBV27 CASTEGNNEQFF
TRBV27 CASSLERTQQGTNTEAFF
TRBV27 CASSLRSAEIYGYTF
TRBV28 CASSFRPGLAGGPYEQYF
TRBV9 CASSVVGGGIHNEQFF
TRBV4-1 CASSQTYGYEQYF